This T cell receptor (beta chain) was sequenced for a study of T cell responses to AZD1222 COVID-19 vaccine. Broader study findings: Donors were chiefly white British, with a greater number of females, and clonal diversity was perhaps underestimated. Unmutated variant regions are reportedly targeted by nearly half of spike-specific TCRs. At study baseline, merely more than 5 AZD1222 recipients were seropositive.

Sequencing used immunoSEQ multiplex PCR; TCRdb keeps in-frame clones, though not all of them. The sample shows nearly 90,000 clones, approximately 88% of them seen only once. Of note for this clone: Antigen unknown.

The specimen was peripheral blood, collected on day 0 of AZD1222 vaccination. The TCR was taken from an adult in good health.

In DNA, the CDR3 is TGTGCCAGCAGCTTAAGTTCTCAATTCGGGGAGCTGTTTTTT. Protein sequence: CASSLSSQFGELFF. This chain links TRBV11-3 with TRBJ2-2; D is unresolved. CDR3 length: 14 residues. Germline CDR1 and CDR2: SGHNT and YENEEA. V was trimmed by 2 bases and J by 7 bases, leaving 11 bases between them.